This T cell receptor beta chain emerged from a study of T cell responses to AZD1222 COVID-19 vaccine. Trimming took 0 bases from V and 6 from J, leaving 9 bases between them. This CDR3 is 14 amino acids long. Germline CDR1 LGHNA, CDR2 YNFKEQ. The protocol was immunoSEQ multiplex PCR, while the TCRdb copy is restricted to in-frame clones and leaves out a portion. There are over 150,000 clones in the sample; approximately 95% occur only once, and around 1% lies in the top ten. The origin of this receptor is an adult who received the AZD1222 COVID-19 vaccine. V and J are TRBV4-2 and TRBJ1-5; D is unclear. The sequences come from peripheral blood, collected 28 days after the second AZD1222 dose. In nucleotides, the CDR3 is TGTGCCAGCAGCCAAGATCGCCTGGTTCAGCCCCAGCATTTT. It is translated as CASSQDRLVQPQHF.